The 2 T cell receptor beta chains below come from one sample, sequenced in a study of vaccination and CD4 T cells after COVID-19. Their cognate antigens are unknown. Stated treatment: roughly 10-day PBMC culture with coronavirus spike peptide pools or control peptides (ViraFEST assay). Oncomine TCR Beta short-read sequencing was applied to DNA from cultured CD4+ T cells. From the PCR reads, TCRdb called clonotypes with MiXCR, one entry per CDR3 protein. The table records 7,900 or so distinct CDR3 sequences, less than 80% of them present only once. Source: cultured CD4+ T cells from blood, taken after SARS-CoV-2 vaccination. The receptors stem from a human donor with COVID-19.

This clonotype was seen more than once but under ten times. V usage is TRBV7-2 and J usage is TRBJ2-7; the D gene could be TRBD1 or TRBD2 (5 bases each). V lost 5 bases, J lost 2 bases, and 16 bases lay in between. This CDR3 has 15 amino acids. Germline CDR1 reads SGHTA; CDR2 reads FQGNSA. CDR3 loop: CASSRDTGGAYEQYF. Written as DNA, the CDR3 is TGTGCCAGCAGCCGTGACACTGGGGGAGCCTACGAGCAGTACTTC. Filled out from reference TRBV7-2 and TRBJ2-7, the complete variable domain reads GAGVSQSPSNKVTEKGKDVELRCDPISGHTALYWYRQSLGQGLEFLIYFQGNSAPDKSGLPSDRFSAERTGGSVSTLTIQRTQQEDSAVYLCASSRDTGGAYEQYFGPGTRLTVT.

Judged by abundance, this clonotype is medium-sized. CDR3 sequence (DNA): TGCAGTGCTAAGAGGGTTCGGGCAGGGGCCCAGAACACTGAAGCTTTCTTT. Translated: CSAKRVRAGAQNTEAFF. The chain recombines TRBV20-1 with TRBJ1-1; weak D call: TRBD1 (6 bases). CDR1 DFQATT and CDR2 SNEGSKA come from the germline V gene (reference sequence). The V gene lost 4 bases and the J gene lost 1 base, with 22 bases spanning the gap. This CDR3 is built from 17 residues.